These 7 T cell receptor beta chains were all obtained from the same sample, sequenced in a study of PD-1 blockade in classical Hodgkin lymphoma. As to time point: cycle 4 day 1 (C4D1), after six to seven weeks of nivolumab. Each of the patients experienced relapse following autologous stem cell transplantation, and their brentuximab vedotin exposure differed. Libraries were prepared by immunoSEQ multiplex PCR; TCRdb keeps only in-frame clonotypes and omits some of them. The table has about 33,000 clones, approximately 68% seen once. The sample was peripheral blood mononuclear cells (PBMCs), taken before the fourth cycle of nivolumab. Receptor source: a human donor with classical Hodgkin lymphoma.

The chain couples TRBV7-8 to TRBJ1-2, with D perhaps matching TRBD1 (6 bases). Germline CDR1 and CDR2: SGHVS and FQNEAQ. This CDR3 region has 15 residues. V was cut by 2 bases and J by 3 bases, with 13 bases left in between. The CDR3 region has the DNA TGTGCCAGCAGCTTAAATAGCAGGGGCGACTATGGCTACACCTTC. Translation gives CASSLNSRGDYGYTF.

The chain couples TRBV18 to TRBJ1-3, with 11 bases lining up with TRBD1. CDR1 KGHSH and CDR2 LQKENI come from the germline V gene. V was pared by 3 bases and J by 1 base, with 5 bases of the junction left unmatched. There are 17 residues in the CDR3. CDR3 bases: TGTGCCAGCTCACCCGGACAGGGGGCCAATTCTGGAAACACCATATATTTT. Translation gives CASSPGQGANSGNTIYF.

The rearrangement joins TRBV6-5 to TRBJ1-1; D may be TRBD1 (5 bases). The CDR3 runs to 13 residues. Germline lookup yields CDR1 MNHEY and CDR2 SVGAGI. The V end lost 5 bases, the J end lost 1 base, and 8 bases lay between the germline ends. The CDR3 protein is CASSTRENTEAFF. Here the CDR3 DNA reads TGTGCCAGCAGTACCAGGGAGAACACTGAAGCTTTCTTT.

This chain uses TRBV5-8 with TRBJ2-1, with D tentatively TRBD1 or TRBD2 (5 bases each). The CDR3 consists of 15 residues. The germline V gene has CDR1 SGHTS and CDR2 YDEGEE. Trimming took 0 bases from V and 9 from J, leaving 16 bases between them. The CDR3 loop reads CASSLEGVSGGEQFF. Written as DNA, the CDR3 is TGTGCCAGCAGCTTGGAAGGGGTCTCTGGGGGTGAGCAGTTCTTC.

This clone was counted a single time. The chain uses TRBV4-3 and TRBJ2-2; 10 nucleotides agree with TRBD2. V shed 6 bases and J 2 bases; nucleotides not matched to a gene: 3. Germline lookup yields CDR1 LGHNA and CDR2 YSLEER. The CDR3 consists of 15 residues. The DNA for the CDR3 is TGCGCCAGCAGACGGACTAGCGGAAACACCGGGGAGCTGTTTTTT. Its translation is CASRRTSGNTGELFF.

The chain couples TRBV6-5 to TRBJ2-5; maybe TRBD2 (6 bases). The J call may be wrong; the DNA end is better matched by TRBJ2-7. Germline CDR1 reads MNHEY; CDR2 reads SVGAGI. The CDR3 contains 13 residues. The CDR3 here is CASGRREDYEQYF. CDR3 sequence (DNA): TGTGCCAGCGGGAGAAGGGAGGACTACGAGCAGTACTTC.

The CDR3 coding sequence is TGTGCCAGCAGTATATATGAGGGTAGGGGGAGGAGCACAGATACGCAGTATTTT. Translated, it gives CASSIYEGRGRSTDTQYF. The V and J genes are TRBV9 and TRBJ2-3; D possibly uses TRBD1 or TRBD2 (6 bases each). The V gene lost 5 bases and the J gene lost 0 bases, with 22 bases spanning the gap. From germline, CDR1 is SGDLS and CDR2 YYNGEE. CDR3 length: 18 amino acids.